Listed below are T cell receptor beta chains from one sample, sequenced in a study of vaccination and CD4 T cells after COVID-19. One entry per CDR3 protein results from TCRdb running MiXCR on the PCR reads. The table shows a few thousand distinct CDR3 sequences, with more than 25% occurring only once. These receptors have no identified antigens. The source material was CD4+ T cells from blood, cultured in vitro. The receptor source for this set is a human donor in good health. Each CDR3 is given without its conserved first and last residue.

j_gene: TRBJ1-5
v_gene: TRBV28
CDR3aa: ASSLGLGDQSNQPQH

j_gene: TRBJ1-2
v_gene: TRBV5-4
CDR3aa: ASSPGDTYGYT

j_gene: TRBJ2-3
v_gene: TRBV5-1
CDR3aa: ASSLGPGRDTDTQY

j_gene: TRBJ1-5
v_gene: TRBV6-2/TRBV6-3
CDR3aa: ASSSQGGGQPQH

j_gene: TRBJ2-7
v_gene: TRBV29-1
CDR3aa: SVARLAGAPGEQY

j_gene: TRBJ1-5
v_gene: TRBV28
CDR3aa: ASSSLQRANQPQH

j_gene: TRBJ2-5
v_gene: TRBV12-3/TRBV12-4
CDR3aa: ASSHGPGQGGGETQY

j_gene: TRBJ2-1
v_gene: TRBV11-3
CDR3aa: ASSLTVSYNEQF

j_gene: TRBJ2-7
v_gene: TRBV10-2
CDR3aa: ASSELTDYEQY

j_gene: TRBJ2-3
v_gene: TRBV20-1
CDR3aa: SARFLAGADTQY

j_gene: TRBJ2-7
v_gene: TRBV4-1
CDR3aa: ASSQGSGRAFFSYEQY

j_gene: TRBJ1-6
v_gene: TRBV28
CDR3aa: ASTTGANSPLH

j_gene: TRBJ2-1
v_gene: TRBV19
CDR3aa: ASSEWTSGRDEQF

j_gene: TRBJ2-1
v_gene: TRBV5-1
CDR3aa: ASSLGTGEREF

j_gene: TRBJ2-1
v_gene: TRBV7-6
CDR3aa: ASSTSGRGNEQF

j_gene: TRBJ1-5
v_gene: TRBV19
CDR3aa: ASRIEGTLGNQPQH

j_gene: TRBJ2-7
v_gene: TRBV7-2
CDR3aa: ASSFGIGTASYEQY

j_gene: TRBJ2-7
v_gene: TRBV20-1
CDR3aa: SARKEWGNEQY

j_gene: TRBJ1-2
v_gene: TRBV28
CDR3aa: ASRLGQIYGYT

j_gene: TRBJ1-5
v_gene: TRBV19
CDR3aa: ASSVTGNQPQH

j_gene: TRBJ2-7
v_gene: TRBV2
CDR3aa: ATSRGTYEQY

j_gene: TRBJ2-3
v_gene: TRBV7-9
CDR3aa: ASSFSLSTDTQY